This passage covers 26 T cell receptor beta chains from one sample sequenced in a study of vaccination effects on CD4 cells after COVID-19. Sequencing used immunoSEQ multiplex PCR; TCRdb keeps in-frame clones, though not all of them. The data hold approximately 40,000 clones, with approximately 73% observed a single time. Their recognized antigens are unknown. Prior to sequencing, the ViraFEST assay stimulated PBMC with viral peptide pools, which expanded the antigen-specific CD4+ T cells. Researchers isolated CD4+ T cells once about eleven days of culture had elapsed. It was between March and December 2020 that the person had a SARS-CoV-2 infection confirmed by PCR. The material was CD4+ T cells from PBMCs cultured with a peptide pool, obtained before COVID-19 vaccination. All receptors come from a human donor who had a prior SARS-CoV-2 infection.

The chain recombines TRBV9 with TRBJ1-6, with 8 nucleotides matching TRBD1. The CDR3 extends over 16 amino acids. V lost 3 bases, J lost 5 bases, and 7 bases stayed unmatched. Germline V gene sequence: CDR1 SGDLS, CDR2 YYNGEE. CDR3 DNA sequence: TGTGCCAGCAGCGAACGGACAGGGACTAATAATTCACCCCTCCACTTT. Amino acid sequence: CASSERTGTNNSPLHF. The full variable domain, in which reference TRBV9 and TRBJ1-6 provide the parts outside the CDR3, is DSGVTQTPKHLITATGQRVTLRCSPRSGDLSVYWYQQSLDQGLQFLIQYYNGEERAKGNILERFSAQQFPDLHSELNLSSLELGDSALYFCASSERTGTNNSPLHFGNGTRLTVT.

The gene calls are TRBV19 and TRBJ2-3, with D perhaps TRBD2 (6 bases). V was trimmed by 6 bases and J by 1 base, leaving 11 bases between them. Germline values: CDR1 LNHDA, CDR2 SQIVND (reference sequence). This CDR3 contains 14 residues. The CDR3 DNA sequence: TGTGCCAGTAGATATTCGGGGGGCACAGATACGCAGTATTTT. Its translation is CASRYSGGTDTQYF.

This clone showed up just a few times. The chain is built from TRBV28 and TRBJ2-3, with 7 bases matching TRBD2. J lost 5 bases, V lost 4 bases, and 27 bases had no gene match. This CDR3 spans 21 amino acids. The V gene's germline CDR1 is MDHEN and CDR2 SYDVKM. The CDR3 region has the DNA TGTGCCAGCAGTTGGTGGGGAGGGTGGACTAGAGAGAAACGTGGTGGAGATACGCAGTATTTT. Its protein product is CASSWWGGWTREKRGGDTQYF.

The V call is TRBV7-9, the J call TRBJ2-1; TRBD2 agrees at 14 bases. V gave up 5 bases and J gave up 5 bases; unmatched junction bases: 5. Germline CDR1 is SEHNR and CDR2 is FQNEAQ (reference sequence). CDR3 size: 16 residues. The DNA for the CDR3 is TGTGCCAGCAGCCCTAGGGGACTAGCGGGGGACAATGAGCAGTTCTTC. It translates to CASSPRGLAGDNEQFF. The full variable domain, its missing parts supplied by reference TRBV7-9 and TRBJ2-1, is DTGVSQNPRHKITKRGQNVTFRCDPISEHNRLYWYRQTLGQGPEFLTYFQNEAQLEKSRLLSDRFSAERPKGSFSTLEIQRTEQGDSAMYLCASSPRGLAGDNEQFFGPGTRLTVL.

The V and J genes are TRBV27 and TRBJ2-7, with D possibly being TRBD2 (6 bases). Trimming stripped 5 bases from V and 4 bases from J, with 6 bases between. The CDR3 runs 11 residues. Germline values: CDR1 MNHEY, CDR2 SMNVEV (reference sequence). As DNA, the CDR3 is TGTGCCAGCAGTGCGGGATACGAGCAGTACTTC. Translated, it gives CASSAGYEQYF.

The chain uses TRBV27 and TRBJ2-5; 8 bases map to TRBD1. This CDR3 spans 16 amino acids. CDR1 and CDR2 from the germline V gene are MNHEY and SMNVEV (reference sequence). V trimming: 5 bases; J trimming: 0 bases; junction bases outside the gene matches: 8. CDR3 sequence (DNA): TGTGCCAGCAGTCCGGGTAACAGGGGGAACCAAGAGACCCAGTACTTC. Translating it yields CASSPGNRGNQETQYF.

The V call is TRBV6-5, the J call TRBJ2-7; 12 bases match TRBD1. The germline gives CDR1 MNHEY, CDR2 SVGAGI. V was pared by 6 bases and J by 7 bases, with 10 bases of the junction left unmatched. The CDR3 has 15 amino acids. CDR3 sequence reads: CASRLPGQGAREQYF. The CDR3 DNA is TGTGCCAGCAGGCTACCGGGACAGGGGGCCCGGGAGCAGTACTTC.

CDR3 sequence: CASSQSSPGHEQYF. CDR3 nucleotides: TGCGCCAGCAGTCAATCCTCCCCAGGCCACGAGCAGTACTTC. The chain joins TRBV23-1 to TRBJ2-7; D gene unclear. TRBV23-1 is an ORF, with its function uncertain. V dropped 0 bases and J dropped 5 bases, with 11 bases sitting between them. This CDR3 is built from 14 residues.

The chain's CDR3 is CASSGQGGGEAFF. The CDR3 DNA reads as TGTGCCAGCAGCGGACAGGGCGGCGGGGAAGCTTTCTTT. The chain couples TRBV6-4 to TRBJ1-1; 8 bases are shared with TRBD1. The CDR3 sequence is 13 residues long. CDR1 and CDR2 from the germline V gene are MRHNA and SNTAGT. Trimming took 6 bases from V and 8 from J; bases not matched to a gene: 8.

Details on this clone: Relative to the germline gene, one junction end is altered; a read error may explain this. This chain joins TRBV29-1 and TRBJ2-6; TRBD1 might be the D (5 bases). The CDR3 covers 10 residues. Germline CDR1 and CDR2: SQVTM and ANQGSEA. CDR3: CSSPLDSLAF. In DNA form, the CDR3 reads TGCAGCTCCCCTCTCGACAGTCTGGCTTTC.

V usage is TRBV7-6 and J usage is TRBJ2-3, with 8 bases that match TRBD2. V shed 5 bases and J 1 base; nucleotides not matched to a gene: 11. Germline V gene sequence: CDR1 SGHVS, CDR2 FNYEAQ. CDR3 length equals 17 residues. This CDR3 reads CASSPIGGAFGTDTQYF. CDR3 DNA: TGTGCCAGCAGCCCAATCGGGGGGGCGTTTGGCACAGATACGCAGTATTTT. The full variable domain, its missing parts supplied by reference TRBV7-6 and TRBJ2-3, is GAGVSQSPRYKVTKRGQDVALRCDPISGHVSLYWYRQALGQGPEFLTYFNYEAQQDKSGLPNDRFSAERPEGSISTLTIQRTEQRDSAMYRCASSPIGGAFGTDTQYFGPGTRLTVL.

This clone was counted between two and nine times. V and J are TRBV19 and TRBJ1-4; the D is unclear. V was pared by 7 bases and J by 7 bases, with 13 bases between. CDR1 and CDR2 (germline): LNHDA, SQIVND (reference sequence). The CDR3 totals 13 residues. The CDR3 is CASKFSEAEKLFF. The CDR3 nucleotides read TGTGCCAGTAAATTTAGCGAGGCTGAAAAACTGTTTTTT.

The V call is TRBV7-2, the J call TRBJ1-1; D may be TRBD1 (5 bases). Germline loops: CDR1 SGHTA, CDR2 FQGNSA. V lost 1 base and J 5 bases, leaving 14 bases between the germline ends. The CDR3 has 15 amino acids. The CDR3 bases are TGTGCCAGCAGCTTAGTGTCGGCCAGGGCAACTGAAGCTTTCTTT. It specifies CASSLVSARATEAFF. The full variable domain, in which reference TRBV7-2 and TRBJ1-1 provide the parts outside the CDR3, is GAGVSQSPSNKVTEKGKDVELRCDPISGHTALYWYRQSLGQGLEFLIYFQGNSAPDKSGLPSDRFSAERTGGSVSTLTIQRTQQEDSAVYLCASSLVSARATEAFFGQGTRLTVV.

The chain's CDR3 is CATRARDRGTDTQYF. The DNA of the CDR3 is TGTGCCACCAGAGCCCGCGACAGGGGGACAGATACGCAGTATTTT. The V and J genes are TRBV15 and TRBJ2-3, with 9 positions matching TRBD1. The trim removed 6 bases at V and 3 bases at J, leaving 7 bases unmatched. Germline V CDR1 and CDR2: LNHNV, YYDKDF (reference sequence). The length of the CDR3 is 15 residues.

The chain employs TRBV24-1 and TRBJ2-2; possibly TRBD1 or TRBD2 for D (5 bases each). Per germline, CDR1 KGHDR and CDR2 SFDVKD. V lost 3 bases to trimming and J lost 8 bases, with 15 bases between them. The CDR3 runs to 15 residues. CDR3 nucleotides: TGTGCCACCAGTGATAGAAGCCTGGGGGTAGGGGAGCTGTTTTTT. Residues: CATSDRSLGVGELFF.

The V and J genes are TRBV7-9 and TRBJ2-5; D possibly corresponds to TRBD1 (5 bases). From germline, CDR1 is SEHNR and CDR2 FQNEAQ (reference sequence). The CDR3 has 13 amino acids. Trimming shortened V by 11 bases and J by 1 base, and 14 bases separated the two germline ends. The CDR3 region is CAAQGRAQETQYF. CDR3 nucleotide sequence: TGTGCCGCCCAGGGTCGGGCCCAAGAGACCCAGTACTTC.

Notes on this clone: One end of the junction varies from germline; a read error may be responsible. This sequence joins TRBV7-7 and TRBJ2-7, with D unclear. The CDR3 spans 15 residues. Germline values: CDR1 SSHAT, CDR2 FNYEAQ (reference sequence). CDR3 amino acids: CASSLGPQNQNEQYF. The CDR3 DNA reads TGTGCTAGCAGCTTGGGTCCCCAAAATCAAAACGAGCAGTACTTC.

This clone was observed a few times. The rearrangement joins TRBV5-4 to TRBJ2-1; 11 bases line up with TRBD2. Germline lookup yields CDR1 SGHNT and CDR2 YYREEE (reference sequence). With 3 bases clipped from V and 6 bases from J, the junction kept 8 bases outside the gene matches. This CDR3 is 16 amino acids long. The CDR3 region is CASSYPGTSGINEQFF. CDR3 nucleotide sequence: TGTGCCAGCAGCTATCCTGGGACTAGCGGAATCAATGAGCAGTTCTTC.

The chain joins TRBV7-6 to TRBJ2-3; 8 nucleotides agree with TRBD2. V was clipped by 3 bases and J by 1 base; unmatched bases: 3. This CDR3 comprises 15 residues. From germline, CDR1 is SGHVS and CDR2 FNYEAQ. The CDR3 here is CASSFAGGGTDTQYF. CDR3 coding DNA: TGTGCCAGCAGCTTCGCGGGAGGTGGCACAGATACGCAGTATTTT.

The chain recombines TRBV7-8 with TRBJ1-6, with D unresolved. The germline gives CDR1 SGHVS, CDR2 FQNEAQ. The CDR3 runs to 13 residues. Trimming removed 2 bases from V and 9 bases from J, with 8 bases in between. The CDR3: CASSLFDGSPLHF. For the CDR3, the DNA is TGTGCCAGCAGCTTATTTGACGGTTCACCCCTCCACTTT.

The rearrangement links TRBV27 to TRBJ2-7, with TRBD1 matching over 7 bases. This CDR3 comprises 15 residues. V was pared by 5 bases and J by 2 bases, with 9 bases of the junction left unmatched. In germline, CDR1 is MNHEY, CDR2 SMNVEV (reference sequence). CDR3 sequence: CASSQRTGMTYEQYF. As DNA, the CDR3 is TGTGCCAGCAGTCAACGGACAGGAATGACCTACGAGCAGTACTTC.

The chain links TRBV4-2 to TRBJ2-2; D is ambiguous. The CDR3 is made up of 16 amino acids. Trimming pared 0 bases from V and 6 bases from J, leaving 14 bases between. Germline V gene sequence: CDR1 LGHNA, CDR2 YNFKEQ. The CDR3 sequence is CASSQEVAASAGELFF. The DNA of the CDR3 is TGTGCCAGCAGCCAAGAAGTGGCAGCCTCAGCCGGGGAGCTGTTTTTT.

This clone is a singleton in its sample. The V gene is TRBV11-2, the J gene TRBJ1-5; D is undetermined. CDR3 length equals 13 residues. Germline lookup yields CDR1 SGHAT and CDR2 FQNNGV. Deletions cut 5 bases from V and 4 bases from J, with 9 bases between. The CDR3 reads CASSRDANQPQHF. DNA for the CDR3: TGTGCCAGCAGCAGGGATGCAAATCAGCCCCAGCATTTT.

V is TRBV5-1 and J is TRBJ2-1; TRBD2 aligns across 9 bases. Losses at the gene ends were 1 base for V and 5 bases for J; bases not matched to a gene: 10. Germline CDR1 and CDR2: SGHRS and YFSETQ. This CDR3 comprises 17 residues. The CDR3 is CASSLSGGQRGDNEQFF. The DNA of the CDR3 is TGCGCCAGCAGCTTGAGCGGGGGGCAGCGAGGAGACAATGAGCAGTTCTTC.

V usage is TRBV7-2 and J usage is TRBJ2-1, with 9 nucleotides matching TRBD1. Per germline, CDR1 SGHTA and CDR2 FQGNSA. With 5 bases clipped from V and 8 bases from J, the junction kept 7 bases outside the gene matches. The CDR3 runs 14 residues. CDR3 bases: TGTGCCAGCAGCAGCGGGACAGGGTTCGATGAGCAGTTCTTC. Translation: CASSSGTGFDEQFF.

V and J are TRBV5-4 and TRBJ2-2; D is possibly TRBD2 (6 bases). Trimming removed 5 bases from V and 3 bases from J, with 11 bases in between. From germline, CDR1 is SGHNT and CDR2 YYREEE (reference sequence). The CDR3 extends over 14 amino acids. The chain's CDR3 is CASRRDLYTGELFF. The CDR3 DNA is TGTGCCAGCAGAAGGGACTTATACACCGGGGAGCTGTTTTTT. Filled out from reference TRBV5-4 and TRBJ2-2, the complete variable domain reads ETGVTQSPTHLIKTRGQQVTLRCSSQSGHNTVSWYQQALGQGPQFIFQYYREEENGRGNFPPRFSGLQFPNYSSELNVNALELDDSALYLCASRRDLYTGELFFGEGSRLTVL.